The clone carrying this TCR beta chain was recorded only once. Its antigen is as yet unknown. This specimen belongs to a study of cytomegalovirus exposure and HLA in healthy donors. CDR1 and CDR2 from the germline V gene are SGDLS and YYNGEE. The V and J ends lost 2 bases and 1 base respectively, with 9 bases between them. The CDR3 has 14 residues. The PCR ran on 60 Vbeta and 13 Jbeta primers. Generated by immunoSEQ multiplex PCR, the TCRdb table keeps only in-frame clones and is missing some. The table lists some 98,000 clones, more than 75% of them singletons, with 10% in the top ten. Study-wide results and limits: Association of a missense DCLRE1C variant with TCR beta V- and J-gene trimming was reported in a later analysis. TCR beta chains numbering some 160 were designated cytomegalovirus-associated. An analysis that was carried out later associated 16,951 TCR beta sequences with HLA alleles at 0.05 false discovery rate.

The chain links TRBV9 to TRBJ1-1; the D is unclear. The origin of this receptor is a human donor in good health. Material for sequencing was PBMCs. In DNA form, the CDR3 reads TGTGCCAGCAGCGTCAGTTTTCCGAACACTGAAGCTTTCTTT. Its protein product is CASSVSFPNTEAFF.